One T cell receptor (beta chain) is described in this entry. This clone turned up a few times. The specificity of this receptor is unknown. No qualities accompany the bases; no much larger clone lies one base away. These data originate in a study of early stage breast cancer tumors (dated 2017 in TCRdb). Study-level background: Of the roughly 15 invasive breast tumors, twelve were found to be estrogen receptor-positive, progesterone receptor-positive and HER2-negative. Across all samples, over 2,000,000 templates representing approximately 1.2 million unique clonotypes were detected. On average, each sample had roughly 9.5-fold read coverage. About 70% of the 12 ER+/PR+/HER2- tumors were invasive ductal carcinomas, while the other four were invasive lobular carcinomas.

The CDR3 sequence holds 15 residues, the cysteine and phenylalanine included. Only the CDR3 portion is preserved as DNA: 45 bases, with reading frame beginning at the first base. The germline V gene yields SGDLS for CDR1 and YYNGEE for CDR2. V loses 2 bases at its end and J loses 3 bases; junction bases beyond the gene matches: 7. Every sample was amplified as two independent genomic DNA replicates, using 0.5 ug for blood and around 1.5 ug for tumor or normal breast. TCRB sequencing of genomic DNA was carried out with the ImmunoSeq Intro kit according to the manufacturer's instructions. Multiplex PCR ran roughly 34 cycles with proprietary primers and spike-in control sequences for absolute quantification. Single-end 150-bp reads were used to sequence an 87-bp fragment covering the CDR3 and the flanking V and J genes. Each lane of an Illumina MiSeq running version 3.0 chemistry carried seven multiplexed samples, with two replicates apiece. Per the original workflow: Raw data were processed with the vendor's proprietary pipeline, and both replicates were merged into a single result per sample. To define clonotypes, the study grouped productive rearrangements that shared the V-gene family, CDR3 amino acid sequence and J-gene segment. Clonality was computed as 1 minus the normalized Shannon entropy (Pielou evenness) of TCRB abundances. To estimate T cell density, the total number of templates was divided by the number of input cells, which was inferred from the amount of DNA input. Recon was used with default parameters to estimate total repertoire diversity and clonality. A clonotype counted as tumor-enriched if its abundance in tumor exceeded 0.1% and was at least 32-fold higher than its abundance in normal breast. TCRdb provides this immuneACCESS table in a form limited to in-frame rearrangements. Some clones are lacking; in checked studies, under half of them reflect an unresolved V gene, and why the rest are absent is not known. From that table come the V and J calls and clone size; the DNA was used to work out D and trimming. This sample comprises more than 55,000 clones, 75% to 90% of them detected only once. The ten largest clones capture roughly 4.7% of the sample.

The paper's findings and limits, for the study overall: Repertoires from blood and normal breast were more alike than repertoires from blood and tumor, and in about 90% of the 16 patients, comparing each tissue with blood separated tumor from normal. Bulk genomic DNA sequencing of unsorted cells missed chain pairing and functional markers such as CD4, CD8 and FOXP3. Analysis by tumor subtype was prevented by the small cohort size. Enriched TCRB sequences shared across patients were mostly commonly generated sequences, unlikely to play an important role in the tumor microenvironment. Compared with adjacent normal breast tissue, tumors had about 2.6-fold higher T cell density and higher clonality.

The study profiled bulk TCR beta-chain repertoires in matched peripheral blood, tumor and adjacent normal breast tissue taken from about 15 patients with early-stage breast cancer. Before surgery, whole blood (roughly 4.5-11 mL) was collected into EDTA tubes and processed within 2 hours. Peripheral blood mononuclear cells were isolated by Ficoll-Paque centrifugation in SepMate-50 tubes. For storage in liquid nitrogen, PBMCs were cryopreserved as aliquots of about 1.9 to 4 million cells in roughly 90% FBS with around 10% DMSO. The Qiagen AllPrep DNA/RNA Mini kit was used for genomic DNA extraction. Sequencing input: blood. The receptor was isolated from a person in their 40s with breast cancer. The chain is encoded by TRBV9 joined to TRBJ2-7, with 8 bases aligning to TRBD1. The CDR3: CASSVRPGQVYEQYF. The DNA is TGTGCCAGCAGCGTTCGTCCGGGACAGGTCTACGAGCAGTACTTC. The entire variable domain, with the stretches around the CDR3 drawn from the reference TRBV9 and TRBJ2-7 proteins, is DSGVTQTPKHLITATGQRVTLRCSPRSGDLSVYWYQQSLDQGLQFLIQYYNGEERAKGNILERFSAQQFPDLHSELNLSSLELGDSALYFCASSVRPGQVYEQYFGPGTRLTVT.